This TCR beta chain was recovered during a study of blood T cells in healthy people across ages (dated by TCRdb to 2013 to 2016). Background for the entire study: In model experiments, roughly one uniquely barcoded TCR beta cDNA molecule per two T cells was captured by template switching. For two donors (one aged 18 to 30 and one aged 80 or older), the study analyzed two additional independent replicas of 1 million unique cDNA reads from the same blood draw. The donors were divided into four age groups: young (average around 17 years), middle-aged (under 40), aged (about 62) and long-lived (82). Age-related changes in TCR beta repertoire diversity were measured in the study by deep sequencing normalized with unique cDNA molecular identifiers. To avoid experimental bias, donors of different ages were distributed randomly across sequencing lanes. What the work shows at the level of the full study, not this receptor alone: Because profiling used bulk unsorted PBMCs, naive and antigen-experienced compartments could not be compared conclusively. Estimates of total diversity from one million sequenced T cells were regarded as lower bounds and underestimates. Compared with the aged group, more naive CD4+ T cells, fewer expanded clones and increased TCR diversity were shown by the long-lived group, suggesting age selection. A strong correlation was found between observed TCR beta diversity and the percentage of naive T cells measured by flow cytometry. As age increased, observed TCR beta diversity per million T cells dropped in a roughly linear way, and a significant reduction was already evident by age 40. Because donor CMV infection status was unknown, age-related changes in expanded clonotypes were potentially confounded.

Library construction relied on 5' RACE. Reads for this sample came from an Illumina HiSeq 2500. A second about 7 to 11 cycle PCR used a sample-barcoded 5' primer and a J-beta primer mix. Each TCR beta cDNA molecule received a unique molecular identifier from a template-switch 5' adaptor carrying 12 random nucleotides. At least 3 million CDR3-containing paired-end reads were obtained from each sample. The Mint cDNA synthesis kit, primed by a TRBC-specific oligonucleotide, was used to synthesize first-strand cDNA from all RNA. Following uracil-DNA glycosylase treatment, all cDNA underwent a first 18-cycle PCR with the universal primers M1SS and BC2_uni_R. As for the original processing: For normalization, 1 million high-quality reads were randomly selected from each sample, with every read carrying a distinct molecular identifier. Instead of being binned into consensus sequences, reads that shared molecular identifiers were thrown out. MiTCR, set to a Q25 quality threshold and the strictest error-elimination algorithm, was used for CDR3 identification, clonotype clustering and error correction. A nonparametric unseen species model with Euler transformation was used to estimate lower-bound total TCR beta diversity. TCRdb trimmed the raw reads at Q25, called clones with MiXCR and kept productive beta chains. All rows with the same CDR3 protein become a single entry with the most common DNA and genes. What appears here as the V and J calls and clone size reflects TCRdb's work, not the paper's. The sample data list about 1.5 million distinct CDR3 sequences, and around two fifths of these were observed just once. Less than 8% of the sample is in the top ten clones.

CDR3 length: 14 amino acids, cysteine to phenylalanine. Only the CDR3 DNA stays, 42 bases, in frame from base 1. The CDR1 and CDR2 encoded by the germline V gene are SGDLS and YYNGEE. Relative to germline, V is 2 bases shorter and J is 13 bases shorter, with 19 bases between their ends. About this clonotype: No antigen is known for it. There are no base qualities to consult, and no much larger clone falls within one base.

Donors were around 37 systemically healthy Caucasian individuals from Russia aged roughly 6 to 100 years. Each donor gave approximately 9.4 milliliters of peripheral blood, drawn into EDTA-treated Vacutainer tubes. Ficoll-Paque density-gradient centrifugation was used to isolate PBMCs, with at least 7 million per sample. Total RNA was extracted from PBMCs with Trizol reagent, with at least 5.5 micrograms obtained per sample. For every donor, flow cytometry on a PBMC aliquot measured the percentage of naive CD45RAhigh/CD27high T cells. This receptor was obtained from a woman younger than 35 in good health. Sample: blood. Rearrangement joined TRBV9 to TRBJ2-1, and TRBD2 may be the D gene, going by 6 matching bases. The CDR3 has the sequence CASSVKDYPQVQFF. The nucleotide sequence reads as follows: TGTGCCAGCAGCGTGAAGGACTATCCCCAGGTCCAGTTCTTC.